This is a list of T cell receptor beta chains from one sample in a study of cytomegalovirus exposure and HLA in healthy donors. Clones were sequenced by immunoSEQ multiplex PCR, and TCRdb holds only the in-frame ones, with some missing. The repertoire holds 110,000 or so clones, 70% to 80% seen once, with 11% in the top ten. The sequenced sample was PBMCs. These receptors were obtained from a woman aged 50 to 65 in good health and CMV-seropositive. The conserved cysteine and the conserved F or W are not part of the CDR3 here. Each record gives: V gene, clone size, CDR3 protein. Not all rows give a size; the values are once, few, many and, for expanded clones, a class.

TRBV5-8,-,ASNLRAYGETQY
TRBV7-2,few,ASSSGLGGMI
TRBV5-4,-,ASSLGGSSSYEQY
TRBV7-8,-,ASSLVQGPYEQY
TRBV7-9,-,ASSLVTGGSDEQY
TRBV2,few,ASSEARPPLVTEAF
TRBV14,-,ASSQGLQGNEQF
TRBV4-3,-,ASSLSETGGVDTEAF
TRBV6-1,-,ASSEAHRNTEAF
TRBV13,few,ASSLGQPNTYEQY
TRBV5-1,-,ASSFSTGGFGETQY
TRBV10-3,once,AISMTGEGGYT